This record looks at one T cell receptor (beta chain) sequence and its context. Naive and memory CD4+ T cell DNA was deep-sequenced without culture. Sequenced by immunoSEQ multiplex PCR; TCRdb stores in-frame clones only, minus some. The sample lists approximately 70,000 clones, about 92% seen once, with approximately 0.21% in the top ten. This entry is derived from a study of CD4 T cells in relation to SARS-CoV-2 and coronaviruses. Germline CDR1 reads LNHDA; CDR2 reads SQIVND (reference sequence). The CDR3 sequence is 14 residues long. Trimming took 8 bases from V and 2 from J; bases not matched to a gene: 6. CD4+ T cells from unexposed donors were obtained before the COVID-19 pandemic (2011-2018).

Source material: naive CD4+ T cells from PBMCs. The subset denotes: naive CD4+ T cells isolated by negative enrichment. J is TRBJ2-1 and V is TRBV19, with TRBD2 matching 7 bases. The TCR comes from a human donor in good health. The CDR3 region has the DNA TGTGCCAGTTCTCCAGCGGGAACCTACAATGAGCAGTTCTTC. Protein product: CASSPAGTYNEQFF.